Listed below are T cell receptor beta chains from one sample, sequenced in a study of T cells in lung cancer brain metastases. Libraries were prepared by immunoSEQ multiplex PCR; TCRdb keeps only in-frame clonotypes and omits some of them. The sample holds approximately 6,600 clones, just over 85% seen once. Sequences were obtained from tumor tissue from the primary lung tumor. The origin of the receptors is a man between 45 and 60 years old with non-small cell lung cancer. CDR3s include the opening cysteine and the closing phenylalanine or tryptophan. The D gene is left open where the match is weak. Clone size is shown for a subset of rows, as once, few, many or a class of expanded clone.

D gene: NA; J gene: TRBJ1-1; V gene: TRBV19; clone size: once; CDR3 DNA: TGTGCCAGTAGTGGGGTCCAGAGTTCTTACACTGAAGCTTTCTTT; CDR3 protein: CASSGVQSSYTEAFF
D gene: NA; J gene: TRBJ1-5; V gene: TRBV30; clone size: NA; CDR3 DNA: TGTGCCTGGAGTGTACTTACAGCTAATCAGCCCCAGCATTTT; CDR3 protein: CAWSVLTANQPQHF
D gene: TRBD1; J gene: TRBJ1-1; V gene: TRBV11-1; clone size: NA; CDR3 DNA: TGTGCCAGCAGGGCAAAGACAGGGAGGAACACTGAAGCTTTCTTT; CDR3 protein: CASRAKTGRNTEAFF
D gene: TRBD1; J gene: TRBJ2-1; V gene: TRBV5-5; clone size: NA; CDR3 DNA: TGTGCCAGCAGTTATATTTCCGGGACAGGCTCCTACAATGAGCAGTTCTTC; CDR3 protein: CASSYISGTGSYNEQFF
D gene: NA; J gene: TRBJ1-1; V gene: TRBV25-1; clone size: NA; CDR3 DNA: TGTGCCCCACGGACTGAAGCTTTCTTT; CDR3 protein: CAPRTEAFF
D gene: NA; J gene: TRBJ2-3; V gene: TRBV18; clone size: NA; CDR3 DNA: TGTGCCAGCTCACCGGATCAAGTAGATACGCAGTATTTT; CDR3 protein: CASSPDQVDTQYF
D gene: NA; J gene: TRBJ2-3; V gene: TRBV7-8; clone size: NA; CDR3 DNA: TGTGCCAGCAGCCCGCTTGGGGGTTTGAACACGCAGTATTTT; CDR3 protein: CASSPLGGLNTQYF
D gene: NA; J gene: TRBJ1-3; V gene: TRBV28; clone size: NA; CDR3 DNA: TGTGCCAGCAGTTACCGATGGACGGGCGGGAGAAACACCATATATTTT; CDR3 protein: CASSYRWTGGRNTIYF
D gene: TRBD1; J gene: TRBJ2-1; V gene: TRBV18; clone size: few; CDR3 DNA: TGTGCCAGCTCACCCGGGACAGGGGGGTACAATGAGCAGTTCTTC; CDR3 protein: CASSPGTGGYNEQFF
D gene: TRBD2; J gene: TRBJ2-3; V gene: TRBV4-2; clone size: NA; CDR3 DNA: TGTGCCAGCAGCCAAGTCCGGGGGGAGGGCACAGATACGCAGTATTTT; CDR3 protein: CASSQVRGEGTDTQYF
D gene: NA; J gene: TRBJ1-1; V gene: TRBV14; clone size: NA; CDR3 DNA: TGTGCTAGCAGCCGTACGGAGGGAAGCTCGGCTTTCTTT; CDR3 protein: CASSRTEGSSAFF
D gene: TRBD1; J gene: TRBJ1-5; V gene: TRBV27; clone size: once; CDR3 DNA: TGTGCCAGCAGTTGGACAGGGATTGATCAGCCCCAGCATTTT; CDR3 protein: CASSWTGIDQPQHF
D gene: TRBD1; J gene: TRBJ1-6; V gene: TRBV7-2; clone size: NA; CDR3 DNA: TGTGCCAGCAGCTACCAGCCGACAGGGTACAATTCACCCCTCCACTTT; CDR3 protein: CASSYQPTGYNSPLHF
D gene: TRBD1; J gene: TRBJ2-5; V gene: TRBV5-6; clone size: NA; CDR3 DNA: TGTGCCAGCGAAAGGACAGGGGGTATGGAGACCCAGTACTTC; CDR3 protein: CASERTGGMETQYF
D gene: NA; J gene: TRBJ1-1; V gene: TRBV18; clone size: NA; CDR3 DNA: TGTGCCAGCTCACCAATCCCCTCCGCTGAAGCTTTCTTT; CDR3 protein: CASSPIPSAEAFF
D gene: NA; J gene: TRBJ2-3; V gene: TRBV18; clone size: few; CDR3 DNA: TGTGCCAGCTCACCACCGCTGGGTGGTGGACCAGATACGCAGTATTTT; CDR3 protein: CASSPPLGGGPDTQYF
D gene: NA; J gene: TRBJ2-2; V gene: TRBV5-1; clone size: NA; CDR3 DNA: TGCGCCAGCAGCCCCAGAGGGACCATCACCGGGGAGCTGTTTTTT; CDR3 protein: CASSPRGTITGELFF
D gene: TRBD2; J gene: TRBJ2-2; V gene: TRBV5-1; clone size: NA; CDR3 DNA: TGCGCCAGCAGCTGGGGACTAGTTAGTCCCGGGGAGCTGTTTTTT; CDR3 protein: CASSWGLVSPGELFF
D gene: NA; J gene: TRBJ1-4; V gene: TRBV30; clone size: few; CDR3 DNA: TGTGCCGGAAGGGGCCTCATTAATGAAAAACTGTTTTTT; CDR3 protein: CAGRGLINEKLFF
D gene: NA; J gene: TRBJ2-5; V gene: TRBV9; clone size: NA; CDR3 DNA: TGTGCCAGCAGCGTCGGACATCAAGAGACCCAGTACTTC; CDR3 protein: CASSVGHQETQYF
D gene: NA; J gene: TRBJ1-2; V gene: TRBV29-1; clone size: NA; CDR3 DNA: TGCAGCGTTGATACGGGATATGGCTACACCTTC; CDR3 protein: CSVDTGYGYTF
D gene: TRBD1; J gene: TRBJ2-3; V gene: TRBV27; clone size: NA; CDR3 DNA: TGTGCCAGCAGGGATACCCCAGGGGGCGCCATGGACACAGATACGCAGTATTTT; CDR3 protein: CASRDTPGGAMDTDTQYF
D gene: NA; J gene: TRBJ1-1; V gene: TRBV29-1; clone size: NA; CDR3 DNA: TGCAGCGTTGGACCCCGGCAACTCAGAGGAGACACTGAAGCTTTCTTT; CDR3 protein: CSVGPRQLRGDTEAFF
D gene: NA; J gene: TRBJ2-3; V gene: TRBV7-2; clone size: NA; CDR3 DNA: TGTGCCAGCAGCTCTCTAGTGGATACGCAGTATTTT; CDR3 protein: CASSSLVDTQYF
D gene: NA; J gene: TRBJ1-1; V gene: TRBV7-8; clone size: NA; CDR3 DNA: TGTGCCAGCAGCTCCATAGTGGGGGCCGGTGAAGCTTTCTTT; CDR3 protein: CASSSIVGAGEAFF
D gene: NA; J gene: TRBJ1-2; V gene: TRBV30; clone size: NA; CDR3 DNA: TGTGCCTGGAGTGTACCCGGGACTGATCACCTCTTC; CDR3 protein: CAWSVPGTDHLF
D gene: NA; J gene: TRBJ1-1; V gene: TRBV10-1; clone size: NA; CDR3 DNA: TGCGCCAGCAGTTTGGACCTGAACACTGAAGCTTTCTTT; CDR3 protein: CASSLDLNTEAFF
D gene: TRBD2; J gene: TRBJ2-5; V gene: TRBV5-4; clone size: once; CDR3 DNA: TGTGCCAGCAGCCGGGGACTAGCGGGGGAGACCCAGTACTTC; CDR3 protein: CASSRGLAGETQYF
D gene: TRBD1; J gene: TRBJ2-1; V gene: TRBV6-5; clone size: NA; CDR3 DNA: TGTGCCAGCAGGAGGGACAGGGGGAACAATGAGCAGTTCTTC; CDR3 protein: CASRRDRGNNEQFF
D gene: NA; J gene: TRBJ2-3; V gene: TRBV5-1; clone size: once; CDR3 DNA: TGCGCCAGCAGCTTGGGACAACGCGTGGATACGCAGTATTTT; CDR3 protein: CASSLGQRVDTQYF
D gene: NA; J gene: TRBJ1-1; V gene: TRBV7-9; clone size: NA; CDR3 DNA: TGTGCCAGCAGCTTAGACCACAGGGAAGCTTTCTTT; CDR3 protein: CASSLDHREAFF
D gene: TRBD1; J gene: TRBJ2-1; V gene: TRBV15; clone size: NA; CDR3 DNA: TGTGCCACCAGCAGGACAGGGGGCGAGCAGTTCTTC; CDR3 protein: CATSRTGGEQFF
D gene: NA; J gene: TRBJ2-3; V gene: TRBV4-3; clone size: NA; CDR3 DNA: TGCGCCAGCAGCCAAGATGCGGCGGGGCTTGCCGCAGATACGCAGTATTTT; CDR3 protein: CASSQDAAGLAADTQYF
D gene: NA; J gene: TRBJ1-6; V gene: TRBV15; clone size: once; CDR3 DNA: TGTGCCACCAGCAGAGACCCTCTTACTCTCACCCTCCACTTT; CDR3 protein: CATSRDPLTLTLHF
D gene: NA; J gene: TRBJ2-1; V gene: TRBV11-2; clone size: NA; CDR3 DNA: TGTGCCAGCAGCTTAGCTCTCATGTTCGTGGGGGCCGATGAGCAGTTCTTC; CDR3 protein: CASSLALMFVGADEQFF
D gene: NA; J gene: TRBJ1-2; V gene: TRBV11-2; clone size: NA; CDR3 DNA: TGTGCCAGCAGCTTAGATACGGGGGAATATGGTTACACCTTC; CDR3 protein: CASSLDTGEYGYTF
D gene: TRBD2; J gene: TRBJ2-7; V gene: TRBV7-2; clone size: NA; CDR3 DNA: TGTGCCAGCAGGCGTTCCGGGACTAGCGGGGGCTACGAGCAGTACTTC; CDR3 protein: CASRRSGTSGGYEQYF
D gene: TRBD1; J gene: TRBJ1-2; V gene: TRBV7-2; clone size: NA; CDR3 DNA: TGTGCCAGCAGCTGGGGACAGAGATATGGCTACACCTTC; CDR3 protein: CASSWGQRYGYTF
D gene: NA; J gene: TRBJ1-2; V gene: TRBV4-2; clone size: NA; CDR3 DNA: TGTGCCAGCAGCCAAGTCACGGGCGGGCTGTACACAGCTAACTATGGCTACACCTTC; CDR3 protein: CASSQVTGGLYTANYGYTF
D gene: NA; J gene: TRBJ2-5; V gene: TRBV5-5; clone size: NA; CDR3 DNA: TGTGCCAGCAGCTTGGGTTTAGTGGGGCAAGAGACCCAGTACTTC; CDR3 protein: CASSLGLVGQETQYF
D gene: NA; J gene: TRBJ2-6; V gene: TRBV7-2; clone size: NA; CDR3 DNA: TGTGCCACTAAACGCTCTGGGGCCAACGTCCTGACTTTC; CDR3 protein: CATKRSGANVLTF
D gene: NA; J gene: TRBJ1-4; V gene: TRBV5-1; clone size: NA; CDR3 DNA: TGCGCCAGCAGCCTCTCTTTCCTCGACGGAGGAAAACTGTTTTTT; CDR3 protein: CASSLSFLDGGKLFF
D gene: TRBD1; J gene: TRBJ1-2; V gene: TRBV5-1; clone size: NA; CDR3 DNA: TGCGCCAGCAGCTACGAGGGGGCGCTTAGCTATGGCTACACCTTC; CDR3 protein: CASSYEGALSYGYTF
D gene: TRBD2; J gene: TRBJ2-3; V gene: TRBV5-1; clone size: NA; CDR3 DNA: TGCGCCAGCAGCCCCAATCCCGCTAGCGGGGGGAGAGATACGCAGTATTTT; CDR3 protein: CASSPNPASGGRDTQYF
D gene: NA; J gene: TRBJ2-2; V gene: TRBV19; clone size: NA; CDR3 DNA: TGTGCCAGTAGGACCTCAGGGGGGTCCACCGGGGAGCTGTTTTTT; CDR3 protein: CASRTSGGSTGELFF
D gene: NA; J gene: TRBJ1-1; V gene: TRBV2; clone size: NA; CDR3 DNA: TGTGCCAGCAGTGAAGACAGCTTGAACACTGAAGCTTTCTTT; CDR3 protein: CASSEDSLNTEAFF
D gene: TRBD1; J gene: TRBJ1-5; V gene: TRBV6-5; clone size: NA; CDR3 DNA: TGTGCCAGCAGTTACTCATATACAGGGGATCAGCCCCAGCATTTT; CDR3 protein: CASSYSYTGDQPQHF
D gene: NA; J gene: TRBJ2-5; V gene: TRBV19; clone size: once; CDR3 DNA: TGTGCCACGACATGGGGTCCGGGACAAGAGACCCAGTACTTC; CDR3 protein: CATTWGPGQETQYF
D gene: TRBD2; J gene: TRBJ2-3; V gene: TRBV6-6; clone size: NA; CDR3 DNA: TGTGCCAGCCTGCTAGCGGCCTCCACAGATACGCAGTATTTT; CDR3 protein: CASLLAASTDTQYF
D gene: NA; J gene: TRBJ1-2; V gene: TRBV6-5; clone size: NA; CDR3 DNA: TGTGCCAGCAGTGTGGATGGGGAGGACTATGGCTACACCTTC; CDR3 protein: CASSVDGEDYGYTF